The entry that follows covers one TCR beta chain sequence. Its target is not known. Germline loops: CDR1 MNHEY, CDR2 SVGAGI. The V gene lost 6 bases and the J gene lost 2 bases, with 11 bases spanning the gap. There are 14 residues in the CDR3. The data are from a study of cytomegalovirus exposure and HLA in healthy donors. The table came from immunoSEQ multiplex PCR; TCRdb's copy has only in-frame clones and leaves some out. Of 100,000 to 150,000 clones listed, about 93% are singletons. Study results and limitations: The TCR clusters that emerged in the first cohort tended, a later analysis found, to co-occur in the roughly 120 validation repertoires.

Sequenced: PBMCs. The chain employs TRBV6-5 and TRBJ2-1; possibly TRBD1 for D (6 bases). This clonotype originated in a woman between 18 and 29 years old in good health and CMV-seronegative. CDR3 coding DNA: TGTGCCAGCAGCAATCAGGGGACCTACAATGAGCAGTTCTTC. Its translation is CASSNQGTYNEQFF.